This entry features one T cell receptor beta chain sequence. What it binds is not known. CDR1 and CDR2 (germline): KGHDR, SFDVKD. The length of the CDR3 is 13 residues. V shed 1 base and J shed 7 bases, with 7 bases lying between them. The data stem from a study of identical twins. Study-level findings and limits: The models systematically underestimated how much out-of-frame TCR alpha was shared in monozygotic twins. Where beta out-of-frame sequences were concerned, excess twin sharing was weaker. Invariant T cells like MAIT and iNKT could partly confound the zero-insertion analyses.

Template switching introduced a universal primer site, and the cDNA bore unique molecular identifiers. MiXCR, applied by TCRdb to the 5' RACE reads, yields one record per CDR3 protein. The sample includes under 300,000 distinct CDR3 sequences, about 12% of them seen just once. The data were also submitted as part of a second study, on yellow fever vaccine responses in identical twins.

V usage is TRBV24-1 and J usage is TRBJ2-1; weak D call: TRBD2 (5 bases). This clonotype was obtained from a young woman in good health. Material: memory (CD45RO+) T cells sorted from blood. CDR3 region: CATSDLRRNEQFF. In nucleotides, the CDR3 is TGTGCCACCAGTGATTTAAGGAGGAATGAGCAGTTCTTC.